This record looks at one T cell receptor (beta chain) sequence and its context. No cognate antigen has been identified for it. No quality values exist for individual bases; no much larger clone is one base distant. Library construction relied on the immunoSEQ multiplex PCR assay. TCRdb retrieved this table from immuneACCESS and kept in-frame rearrangements only. Not all clones are present; in checked studies, unresolved V genes account for under half, and no reason is known for the remainder. In this sample the table shows about 380,000 clones, 85% to 95% of which occur a single time. The ten top clones hold around 0.019% of the sample. This sample is part of a study of shared T cell receptors in the human thymus (dated by TCRdb to about 2021). Background on the whole study: The study examined how self-reactive, shared T-cell receptor alpha chains are generated in the human thymus.

The CDR3, from cysteine to phenylalanine, totals 15 residues. Only the CDR3 DNA is retained, 45 bases long and in frame from the first base. From V the trimming removes 8 bases and from J it removes 5 bases, while the gene matches leave 12 bases of the junction unaccounted for. The germline V gene (reference sequence) gives CDR1 as MNHEY and CDR2 as SMNVEV. What was sequenced was thymocytes. This receptor was obtained from a human donor. The receptor chain draws on TRBV27 and TRBJ2-3; a stretch of 8 junction bases matches TRBD2. The bases read TGTGCCAGCCCCCGTCCTGGACTAGCAGGAGATACGCAGTATTTT. Translated, this gives CASPRPGLAGDTQYF.